This TCR beta chain stems from a study of shared clonotypes between healthy human individuals. In the study overall: Used for every donor were three CD4 naive, three CD4 memory, two CD8 naive and one CD8 memory plate. Study-level points and caveats: Of the naive CD4 clonotypes, 4% to 5% were shared across several donors.

This CDR3 has 17 residues. Between the trimmed V and J ends, which lost 5 bases and 0 bases, there was a span of 20 bases. Germline V gene lookup returns CDR1 SGHVS and CDR2 FQNEAQ. Genomic DNA per cell subset filled all wells of several immunoSEQ plates. Some clones are missing from TCRdb's copy, which holds only in-frame ones; the method was immunoSEQ multiplex PCR. This table has some 1.1 million clones, approximately 80% appearing once. Notes on this clone: No antigen is known for it.

The rearrangement uses TRBV7-8 and TRBJ2-7; D may be TRBD1 (5 bases). The sample comprised memory CD4+ T cells from PBMCs. Subset: CD45RA-negative fraction. The receptor's source is a man in his late teens or twenties in good health. Some clones in this sample may be carry-over from other donors' samples. CDR3 coding DNA: TGTGCCAGCAGCCCGTTAGGGGCCCATCGGAGCTCCTACGAGCAGTACTTC. Protein sequence: CASSPLGAHRSSYEQYF.